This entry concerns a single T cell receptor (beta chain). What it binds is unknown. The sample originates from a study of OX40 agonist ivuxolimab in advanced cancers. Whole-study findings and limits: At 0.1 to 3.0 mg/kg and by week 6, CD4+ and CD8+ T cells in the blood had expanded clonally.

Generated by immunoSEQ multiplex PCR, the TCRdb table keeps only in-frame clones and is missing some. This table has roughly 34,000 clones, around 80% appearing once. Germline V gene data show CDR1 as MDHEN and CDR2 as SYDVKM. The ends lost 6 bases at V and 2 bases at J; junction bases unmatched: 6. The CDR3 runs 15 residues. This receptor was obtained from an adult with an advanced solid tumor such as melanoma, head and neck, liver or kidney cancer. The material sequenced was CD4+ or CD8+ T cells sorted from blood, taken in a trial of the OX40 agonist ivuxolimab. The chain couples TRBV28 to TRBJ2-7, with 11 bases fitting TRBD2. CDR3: CASSRTTSGAYEQYF. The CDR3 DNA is TGTGCCAGCAGCCGAACGACTAGCGGGGCCTACGAGCAGTACTTC. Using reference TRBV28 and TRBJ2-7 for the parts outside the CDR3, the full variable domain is DVKVTQSSRYLVKRTGEKVFLECVQDMDHENMFWYRQDPGLGLRLIYFSYDVKMKEKGDIPEGYSVSREKKERFSLILESASTNQTSMYLCASSRTTSGAYEQYFGPGTRLTVT.